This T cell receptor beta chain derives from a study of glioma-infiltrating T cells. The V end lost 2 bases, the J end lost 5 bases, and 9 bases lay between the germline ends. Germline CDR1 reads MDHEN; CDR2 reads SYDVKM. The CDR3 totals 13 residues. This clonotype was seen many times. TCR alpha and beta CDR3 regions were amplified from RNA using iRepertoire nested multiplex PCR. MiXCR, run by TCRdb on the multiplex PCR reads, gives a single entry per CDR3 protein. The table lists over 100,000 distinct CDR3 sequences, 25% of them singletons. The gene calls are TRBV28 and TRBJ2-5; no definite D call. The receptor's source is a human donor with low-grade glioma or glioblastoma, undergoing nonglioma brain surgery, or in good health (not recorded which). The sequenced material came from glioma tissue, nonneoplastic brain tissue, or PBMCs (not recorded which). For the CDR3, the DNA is TGTGCCAGCAGTTTAGTCTCACTCGAGACCCAGTACTTC. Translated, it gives CASSLVSLETQYF.